The 19 T cell receptor beta chains presented below share a single source sample, sequenced in a study of control samples from healthy donors and cancer patients. Produced via immunoSEQ multiplex PCR; TCRdb's table is partial and in-frame only. Of fewer than 60,000 clones listed, more than 70% are singletons. The sample comprised PBMCs. These receptors originate from a woman aged 55-70 years with lung cancer.

This CDR3 reads CASSWGTSGSEQFF. In DNA, the CDR3 is TGTGCCAGCAGCTGGGGGACTAGCGGTTCTGAGCAGTTCTTC. The V call is TRBV9, the J call TRBJ2-1; 11 bases fit TRBD2. V was clipped by 4 bases and J by 9 bases; unmatched bases: 6. There are 14 residues in the CDR3. Germline CDR1 is SGDLS and CDR2 is YYNGEE.

The rearrangement joins TRBV2 to TRBJ1-2, with no clear D. The CDR3 spans 13 residues. The germline CDR1 and CDR2 sequences are SNHLY and FYNNEI. Trimming left V 4 bases short and J 4 bases short, with 10 bases between. The CDR3 here is CASSGQAGYGYTF. In nucleotides, the CDR3 is TGTGCCAGCAGTGGGCAGGCGGGCTATGGCTACACCTTC.

This sequence joins TRBV6-1 and TRBJ2-7, with D maybe TRBD1 (6 bases). Germline V lookup: CDR1 MNHNS, CDR2 SASEGT. Trimming pared 4 bases from V and 5 bases from J, leaving 24 bases between. The CDR3 is 17 amino acids. CDR3 region: CASSVLGTGSGKNEQYF. CDR3 nucleotide sequence: TGTGCCAGCAGTGTCCTTGGAACAGGGTCGGGCAAAAACGAGCAGTACTTC.

This clone was counted once. The chain is built from TRBV19 and TRBJ1-1; D possibly corresponds to TRBD1 (6 bases). V was clipped by 5 bases and J by 1 base, with 14 bases between them. This CDR3 spans 15 amino acids. Germline values: CDR1 LNHDA, CDR2 SQIVND (reference sequence). CDR3 residues: CASSPPTGQNTEAFF. The CDR3 region has the DNA TGTGCCAGTAGTCCGCCGACAGGACAGAACACTGAAGCTTTCTTT.

The V gene is TRBV10-1, the J gene TRBJ2-3, with 8 bases matching TRBD2. CDR1 and CDR2 from the germline V gene are WNHNN and SYGVQD (reference sequence). The trim removed 10 bases at V and 2 bases at J, leaving 5 bases unmatched. The CDR3 consists of 13 residues. In DNA, the CDR3 is TGCGCCACCGGGCGGGAGGACACAGATACGCAGTATTTT. This sequence encodes CATGREDTDTQYF.

J is TRBJ2-4 and V is TRBV18; D is uncertain. Trimming shortened V by 0 bases and J by 0 bases, and 15 bases separated the two germline ends. CDR1 and CDR2 from the germline V gene are KGHSH and LQKENI. There are 18 residues in the CDR3. The CDR3 DNA reads TGTGCCAGCTCACCACCGCAAAGGCTGGCGGCAGCCAAAAACATTCAGTACTTC. Its protein is CASSPPQRLAAAKNIQYF.

The chain couples TRBV28 to TRBJ1-3; 7 bases are shared with TRBD1. Per germline, CDR1 MDHEN and CDR2 SYDVKM. J was trimmed by 3 bases and V by 6 bases; bases with no gene match: 11. The CDR3 contains 16 residues. In DNA form, the CDR3 reads TGTGCCAGCAGGGAGACAGGGTGGGTCTTTGGAAACACCATATATTTT. Translation: CASRETGWVFGNTIYF. Complete variable domain (other parts from reference TRBV28 and TRBJ1-3): DVKVTQSSRYLVKRTGEKVFLECVQDMDHENMFWYRQDPGLGLRLIYFSYDVKMKEKGDIPEGYSVSREKKERFSLILESASTNQTSMYLCASRETGWVFGNTIYFGEGSWLTVV.

The chain is built from TRBV29-1 and TRBJ2-3; 9 bases line up with TRBD2. V dropped 2 bases and J dropped 2; count of bases not matched to a gene: 5. Germline loops: CDR1 SQVTM, CDR2 ANQGSEA. The CDR3 is 15 residues long. The CDR3 bases are TGCAGCGTTGAATCGACTAGCGGCTTCACAGATACGCAGTATTTT. Residues: CSVESTSGFTDTQYF.

The genes are TRBV5-1 and TRBJ2-6, with no clear D. The V end was cut by 0 bases, the J end by 2 bases, with 12 bases between. The length of the CDR3 is 17 residues. Germline lookup yields CDR1 SGHRS and CDR2 YFSETQ. This chain's CDR3 is CASSLGVGGTGANVLTF. CDR3 nucleotide sequence: TGCGCCAGCAGCTTGGGGGTGGGTGGTACTGGGGCCAACGTCCTGACTTTC.

V usage is TRBV7-9 and J usage is TRBJ1-6; TRBD1 aligns across 9 bases. The CDR3 is made up of 15 amino acids. Germline V gene data show CDR1 as SEHNR and CDR2 as FQNEAQ (reference sequence). The junction had 9 bases not matched to a gene; V was cut back by 8 bases and J by 7 bases. The CDR3 DNA follows: TGTGCCAGCTCCGGGACAGGGACCCCGAATTCACCCCTCCACTTT. It specifies CASSGTGTPNSPLHF.

The gene calls are TRBV2 and TRBJ1-5, with unresolved D. CDR3 size: 12 residues. Germline V lookup: CDR1 SNHLY, CDR2 FYNNEI. Trimming stripped 1 base from V and 2 bases from J, with 0 bases between. CDR3 bases: TGTGCCAGCAGTGAAGGCAATCAGCCCCAGCATTTT. Translating it yields CASSEGNQPQHF.

The gene calls are TRBV28 and TRBJ1-5, with a possible D match to TRBD1 (5 bases). Trimming stripped 8 bases from V and 0 bases from J, with 11 bases between. CDR1 and CDR2 (germline): MDHEN, SYDVKM. The CDR3 sequence is 14 residues long. CDR3 loop: CASAGRYSNQPQHF. CDR3 DNA: TGTGCCAGCGCGGGACGGTATAGCAATCAGCCCCAGCATTTT.

This clone has just a few counts. The CDR3 DNA reads TGTGCCATCAGTTTCGGACAGTCTATTCGTCCCTATGGCTACACCTTC. It is translated as CAISFGQSIRPYGYTF. J is TRBJ1-2 and V is TRBV10-3, with a possible D match to TRBD1 (6 bases). With 5 bases removed from V and 4 bases from J, the gap between germline ends came to 20 bases. Germline V gene lookup returns CDR1 ENHRY and CDR2 SYGVKD. The CDR3 totals 16 residues.

The gene calls are TRBV7-3 and TRBJ2-2, with TRBD2 matching 7 bases. V gave up 5 bases and J gave up 6 bases; unmatched junction bases: 12. Germline lookup yields CDR1 SGHTA and CDR2 FQGTGA. The CDR3 runs 16 residues. The CDR3 region has the DNA TGTGCCAGCAGCCTACTGCCGACTAGCCGGGCCGGGGAGCTGTTTTTT. It translates to CASSLLPTSRAGELFF.

This chain joins TRBV19 and TRBJ1-1; no clear D. The CDR3 has 13 residues. Trimming pared 4 bases from V and 5 bases from J, leaving 11 bases between. Germline lookup yields CDR1 LNHDA and CDR2 SQIVND (reference sequence). This CDR3 reads CASSTVKGTEAFF. The CDR3 coding sequence is TGTGCCAGTAGTACTGTAAAAGGGACTGAAGCTTTCTTT.

V is TRBV3-1 (or the pseudogene TRBV3-2) and J is TRBJ1-2; possible D gene TRBD1, 5 bases. Trimming left V 2 bases short and J 6 bases short, with 19 bases between. CDR3 size: 16 residues. Looked up from germline, CDR1 is LGHDT and CDR2 is YNNKEL (reference sequence). The CDR3 reads CASSQPGTLKPHGYTF. CDR3 coding DNA: TGTGCCAGCAGCCAACCCGGGACCCTTAAACCGCATGGCTACACCTTC.

The chain combines TRBV6-4 with TRBJ2-2, with TRBD2 as a possible D gene (7 bases). Trimming took 3 bases from V and 5 from J, leaving 10 bases between them. CDR1 and CDR2 from the germline V gene are MRHNA and SNTAGT. The CDR3 is 14 amino acids. The CDR3 DNA reads as TGTGCCAGCAGTGAACAGGGAGGGACCGGGGAGCTGTTTTTT. Protein: CASSEQGGTGELFF.

The chain uses TRBV5-1 and TRBJ2-7, with a tentative D call TRBD2 (6 bases). The germline V gene has CDR1 SGHRS and CDR2 YFSETQ. V shed 4 bases and J shed 6 bases, with 14 bases lying between them. There are 13 residues in the CDR3. Here the CDR3 reads CASSLGRLGEQYF. The CDR3 bases are TGCGCCAGCAGCCTGGGGAGGTTGGGCGAGCAGTACTTC.

The sample holds a few counts of this clone. V gene TRBV2 combines with J gene TRBJ2-3; 10 bases are a match to TRBD2. V shed 5 bases, J shed 3 bases, and the junction held 8 bases outside the gene matches. CDR3 length: 16 residues. Germline CDR1 and CDR2: SNHLY and FYNNEI. CDR3 in amino acids: CASSPQGLAVTDTQYF. CDR3 coding DNA: TGTGCCAGCAGTCCCCAAGGACTAGCGGTTACAGATACGCAGTATTTT.